The next 25 T cell receptor beta chains were all read from a single sample in a study of T cell responses to AZD1222 COVID-19 vaccine. The assay was immunoSEQ multiplex PCR, and TCRdb's table has in-frame clones only and misses some. The repertoire holds fewer than 130,000 clones, with about nine tenths as singletons. Sequenced here: peripheral blood, sampled on day 0 of AZD1222 vaccination. Every receptor here comes from an adult in good health.

This chain uses TRBV28 with TRBJ2-7; unclear D gene. The CDR3 is 12 amino acids. Trimming took 6 bases from V and 3 from J, leaving 9 bases between them. Germline lookup yields CDR1 MDHEN and CDR2 SYDVKM. The CDR3 protein is CASRSQNYEQYF. CDR3 nucleotide sequence: TGTGCCAGCAGGTCCCAGAACTACGAGCAGTACTTC.

The chain is built from TRBV3-1 (or the pseudogene TRBV3-2) and TRBJ2-6; tentative D call: TRBD2 (6 bases). Looked up from germline, CDR1 is LGHDT and CDR2 is YNNKEL (reference sequence). Between the trimmed V and J ends, which lost 1 base and 0 bases, there was a span of 13 bases. There are 18 residues in the CDR3. CDR3 coding DNA: TGTGCCAGCAGCCAAGCGGGACTGATACACTCTGGGGCCAACGTCCTGACTTTC. Its translation is CASSQAGLIHSGANVLTF.

The chain couples TRBV5-1 to TRBJ2-5; 9 nucleotides agree with TRBD2. The junction had 12 bases not matched to a gene; V was cut back by 7 bases and J by 5 bases. CDR3 length equals 15 residues. CDR1 is SGHRS, CDR2 YFSETQ, per germline. CDR3 region: CASGEDSGGSETQYF. In DNA form, the CDR3 reads TGCGCCAGCGGGGAGGATAGCGGGGGTTCCGAGACCCAGTACTTC.

This rearrangement joins TRBV10-3 to TRBJ2-3, with 10 bases identical to TRBD2. Trimming took 6 bases from V and 1 from J; bases not matched to a gene: 4. Germline loops: CDR1 ENHRY, CDR2 SYGVKD. CDR3 length: 15 residues. CDR3 sequence reads: CAIRAGTSGTDTQYF. In DNA form, the CDR3 reads TGTGCCATCAGGGCCGGGACTAGCGGCACAGATACGCAGTATTTT.

The J gene is TRBJ1-3, the V gene TRBV19; D uncertain. This CDR3 contains 12 residues. Trimming cost V 5 bases and J 4 bases, with 6 bases left between them. CDR1 and CDR2 from the germline V gene are LNHDA and SQIVND (reference sequence). This CDR3 is CASSPRGNTIYF. CDR3 bases: TGTGCCAGTAGTCCGCGAGGAAACACCATATATTTT.

V usage is TRBV6-5 and J usage is TRBJ1-4; 8 bases agree with TRBD1. Germline CDR1 and CDR2: MNHEY and SVGAGI. V dropped 7 bases and J dropped 8; count of bases not matched to a gene: 9. The CDR3 runs to 14 residues. The CDR3 loop reads CASTLSRGQEKLFF. The DNA of the CDR3 is TGTGCCAGCACCCTGAGCAGGGGGCAGGAAAAACTGTTTTTT.

The DNA for the CDR3 is TGCGCCAGCAGCTTCCCGACAGGGACCGGGGAGCTGTTTTTT. This sequence encodes CASSFPTGTGELFF. This chain uses TRBV5-1 with TRBJ2-2, with 7 bases fitting TRBD1. CDR3 size: 14 residues. The J segment lost 5 bases and the V segment lost 2 bases, leaving 3 bases of the junction unmatched. The germline V gene encodes CDR1 SGHRS and CDR2 YFSETQ.

The chain joins TRBV6-5 to TRBJ1-3; perhaps TRBD1 as D (5 bases). The CDR3 spans 14 residues. V was cut by 6 bases and J by 0 bases, with 9 bases left in between. The germline V gene encodes CDR1 MNHEY and CDR2 SVGAGI. CDR3 protein: CASRRDGSGNTIYF. CDR3 bases: TGTGCCAGCAGGCGGGACGGCTCTGGAAACACCATATATTTT.

The chain carries TRBV10-3 and TRBJ2-5; D possibly corresponds to TRBD2 (6 bases). The CDR3 is 15 residues long. The germline V gene encodes CDR1 ENHRY and CDR2 SYGVKD. The V gene lost 2 bases and the J gene lost 5 bases, with 15 bases spanning the gap. In DNA form, the CDR3 reads TGTGCCATCAGTGAGAGGGACTCTCGGAGGGAGACCCAGTACTTC. This gives the protein CAISERDSRRETQYF.

V and J are TRBV11-2 and TRBJ2-7; D is unclear. Germline CDR1 and CDR2: SGHAT and FQNNGV. Trimming stripped 3 bases from V and 6 bases from J, with 21 bases between. The CDR3 has 16 amino acids. CDR3: CASSFTRVGRISEQYF. Written as DNA, the CDR3 is TGTGCCAGCAGCTTTACACGGGTCGGCAGAATAAGCGAGCAGTACTTC.

The rearrangement uses TRBV11-2 and TRBJ2-3, with 12 bases identical to TRBD2. The CDR3 contains 16 residues. Germline V lookup: CDR1 SGHAT, CDR2 FQNNGV. J was trimmed by 3 bases and V by 4 bases; bases with no gene match: 5. The CDR3 bases are TGTGCCAGCAGCTCCGCTAGCGGGGGGGGTACAGATACGCAGTATTTT. Residues: CASSSASGGGTDTQYF.

The chain uses TRBV6-5 and TRBJ1-3; D remains unclear. The ends were cut back, 6 bases at V and 4 bases at J, with 16 bases in the middle. From germline, CDR1 is MNHEY and CDR2 SVGAGI. This CDR3 has 15 residues. CDR3 loop: CASREGFRTGNTIYF. For the CDR3, the DNA is TGTGCCAGCAGGGAGGGATTTAGGACCGGAAACACCATATATTTT.

V usage is TRBV5-1 and J usage is TRBJ1-1; D uncertain. Germline lookup yields CDR1 SGHRS and CDR2 YFSETQ. This CDR3 has 15 amino acids. With 0 bases removed from V and 1 base from J, the gap between germline ends came to 10 bases. The CDR3 protein is CASSLAGKGNTEAFF. For the CDR3, the DNA is TGCGCCAGCAGCTTGGCGGGGAAGGGGAACACTGAAGCTTTCTTT. Based on the CDR3 plus reference TRBV5-1 and TRBJ1-1, the full variable domain is KAGVTQTPRYLIKTRGQQVTLSCSPISGHRSVSWYQQTPGQGLQFLFEYFSETQRNKGNFPGRFSGRQFSNSRSEMNVSTLELGDSALYLCASSLAGKGNTEAFFGQGTRLTVV.

The V call is TRBV3-1 (or the pseudogene TRBV3-2), the J call TRBJ1-5; D call uncertain. This CDR3 spans 13 amino acids. CDR1 LGHDT and CDR2 YNNKEL come from the germline V gene (reference sequence). Trimming removed 2 bases at V and 5 bases at J, with 7 bases between. The CDR3 DNA is TGTGCCAGCAGCCAATTTGGTGATCAGCCCCAGCATTTT. This gives the protein CASSQFGDQPQHF.

The rearrangement uses TRBV19 and TRBJ1-2; D unresolved. Per germline, CDR1 LNHDA and CDR2 SQIVND (reference sequence). This CDR3 region has 15 residues. Trimming shortened V by 7 bases and J by 7 bases, and 22 bases separated the two germline ends. The CDR3 DNA is TGTGCCAGTACGGTCTATGGGCCGACTGTTTCTGGCTACACCTTC. As protein: CASTVYGPTVSGYTF.

The chain couples TRBV11-3 to TRBJ2-4; D is undetermined. The CDR3 consists of 13 residues. Trimming left V 8 bases short and J 3 bases short, with 11 bases between. The germline CDR1 and CDR2 sequences are SGHNT and YENEEA. DNA for the CDR3: TGTGCCAGCCTGCGAAGCAACAAAAACATTCAGTACTTC. It translates to CASLRSNKNIQYF.

The V call is TRBV3-1 (or the pseudogene TRBV3-2), the J call TRBJ1-1; 7 bases agree with TRBD1. This CDR3 has 14 residues. Germline V CDR1 and CDR2: LGHDT, YNNKEL (reference sequence). The J segment lost 6 bases and the V segment lost 5 bases, leaving 9 bases of the junction unmatched. This CDR3 is CASSSRRQGPEAFF. In DNA form, the CDR3 reads TGTGCCAGCAGCTCTCGAAGACAGGGCCCTGAAGCTTTCTTT.

The rearrangement uses TRBV9 and TRBJ2-5; D may be TRBD1 (5 bases). The CDR3 runs to 15 residues. V lost 4 bases to trimming and J lost 4 bases, with 17 bases between them. The germline V gene has CDR1 SGDLS and CDR2 YYNGEE. CDR3 amino acids: CASSPGASNGETQYF. CDR3 coding DNA: TGTGCCAGCAGCCCTGGGGCGTCTAATGGAGAGACCCAGTACTTC. Together with reference TRBV9 and TRBJ2-5, the CDR3 gives the full variable domain: DSGVTQTPKHLITATGQRVTLRCSPRSGDLSVYWYQQSLDQGLQFLIQYYNGEERAKGNILERFSAQQFPDLHSELNLSSLELGDSALYFCASSPGASNGETQYFGPGTRLLVL.

The chain carries TRBV5-1 and TRBJ1-1; TRBD1 might be the D (5 bases). The germline V gene encodes CDR1 SGHRS and CDR2 YFSETQ. The germline V and J ends were trimmed by 1 base and 3 bases, with 7 bases remaining between them. CDR3 size: 13 residues. The CDR3 loop reads CASSLPRDTEAFF. DNA of the CDR3: TGCGCCAGCAGCTTGCCCAGGGACACTGAAGCTTTCTTT.

V usage is TRBV6-5 and J usage is TRBJ1-2; the D gene is possibly TRBD1 (5 bases). V dropped 6 bases and J dropped 4 bases, with 15 bases sitting between them. This CDR3 is built from 14 residues. Germline-derived CDR1 and CDR2 are MNHEY and SVGAGI. The CDR3 DNA is TGTGCCAGCAGGGACACCGGGCGAGGCTATGGCTACACCTTC. It is translated as CASRDTGRGYGYTF.

V usage is TRBV5-6 and J usage is TRBJ1-5; no clear D. This CDR3 is 13 amino acids long. Per the germline V gene, CDR1 is SGHDT and CDR2 is YYEEEE. Trimming removed 0 bases at V and 7 bases at J, with 8 bases between. The DNA for the CDR3 is TGTGCCAGCAGCTTGGGCACTGGCCAGCCCCAGCATTTT. Residues: CASSLGTGQPQHF. Full variable domain (remainder filled in from reference TRBV5-6 and TRBJ1-5): DAGVTQSPTHLIKTRGQQVTLRCSPKSGHDTVSWYQQALGQGPQFIFQYYEEEERQRGNFPDRFSGHQFPNYSSELNVNALLLGDSALYLCASSLGTGQPQHFGDGTRLSIL.

The chain is built from TRBV19 and TRBJ2-3; a possible D gene is TRBD1 (5 bases). The V end was cut by 2 bases, the J end by 5 bases, with 11 bases between. The CDR3 has 14 residues. Germline V gives CDR1 LNHDA, CDR2 SQIVND (reference sequence). The DNA of the CDR3 is TGTGCCAGTAGTATAACAGGCAGAGGAGATACGCAGTATTTT. Protein product: CASSITGRGDTQYF.

As for this clone: The same CDR3 can be traced to other DNA sequences in this sample. The rearrangement links TRBV7-6 to TRBJ1-1; no firm D call. The CDR3 has 13 residues. Trimming removed 5 bases at V and 1 base at J, with 8 bases between. CDR1 is SGHVS, CDR2 FNYEAQ, per germline. The CDR3 DNA reads as TGTGCCAGCAGCGCCGACACGAACACTGAAGCTTTCTTT. Its translation is CASSADTNTEAFF.

This CDR3 is CASSHREGRASYNSPLHF. The CDR3 nucleotides are TGTGCCAGCAGCCATAGGGAGGGAAGGGCCTCCTATAATTCACCCCTCCACTTT. V is TRBV3-1 (or the pseudogene TRBV3-2) and J is TRBJ1-6; D is uncertain. The CDR3 sequence is 18 residues long. Trimming took off 3 bases at V and 0 bases at J, with 15 bases between the two ends. Germline-derived CDR1 and CDR2 are LGHDT and YNNKEL (reference sequence).

This clone turned up a few times. The identical CDR3 is also encoded by other nucleotide sequences in the sample. The chain carries TRBV12-3 or TRBV12-4 and TRBJ1-1; D remains unclear. There are 13 residues in the CDR3. Trimming shortened V by 1 base and J by 1 base, and 4 bases separated the two germline ends. For the CDR3, the DNA is TGTGCCAGCAGTTTAGGCCAGAACACTGAAGCTTTCTTT. Translating gives CASSLGQNTEAFF.